This T cell receptor beta chain was identified during a study of blood T cell repertoires in COVID-19 (dated by TCRdb to 2018 to 2021). As for the study more broadly: Samples covering the acute and convalescent phases of COVID-19 were provided by collaborators in the United States, Italy and Spain. Samples came from the ongoing ImmuneRACE study (first 160 participants) plus 1,254 subjects from 6 global collaborators. The material from the prospective study consisted of cDNA or gDNA derived from T cells, B-cell-depleted T cells, or PBMCs. A freely available public database, intended as a resource for researchers studying the immune response to SARS-CoV-2, is where the repertoires were released. Where HLA class I and class II types were available, the types were taken from metadata supplied by the sample provider, not from assay-based typing. A de-identified subject ID, COVID-19 status, age in years and sex were almost always included in the sample metadata. The dataset comprised deeply sampled blood TCRbeta repertoires from subjects exposed to, actively infected with, or recovered from COVID-19. Study-wide conclusions, independent of this receptor: How much clinical and demographic metadata was included differed by source and by participant, and the metadata was provided uncurated.

The germline V gene (reference sequence) sets CDR1 to LGHDT and CDR2 to YNNKEL. The CDR3 goes from the cysteine to the phenylalanine over 13 residues. CDR3 DNA is the only sequence kept; it has 39 bases, read in frame from the first base. V and J are truncated by 1 base and 15 bases respectively, leaving an intervening sequence of 16 bases. The collaborating institutions used their own protocols to collect whole blood in K2EDTA tubes. For TCRbeta analysis, collaborators shipped samples in one of three forms: frozen whole blood, isolated PBMCs, or DNA extracted from either of those sample types. TCRbeta CDR3 regions were amplified from genomic DNA by means of the immunoSEQ Assay, a bias-controlled multiplex PCR. The authors' pipeline ran thus. Within the assay, amplification of reference gene primers was used to estimate how many nucleated cells each sample contained. To quantify the absolute abundance of each unique TCRbeta CDR3 rearrangement, sequence reads were collapsed and filtered. For each sample, productive Simpson clonality was calculated by taking the square root of Simpson's diversity index across productive rearrangements. TCRdb obtained this table from immuneACCESS and retained in-frame rearrangements with V and J assigned. These tables miss some clones; where compared with another copy, unresolved V genes account for less than half of the shortfall, and the remainder is unexplained. For V, J and clone size, that table is used; D and trimming come from the DNA. A total of under 300,000 clones appear in this sample, 65% to 90% of them only once. The top ten constitute approximately 12% of the sample.

A word on this clone: Its cognate antigen has yet to be identified. No clone much larger than this one lies a single base away; base qualities are absent.

This receptor chain uses TRBV3-1 (or the pseudogene TRBV3-2) and TRBJ2-1; a tentative D call is TRBD1 (6 bases match). The source is a human donor in a cohort sampled during active COVID-19. The sample comprised peripheral blood. CDR3 region: CASSQGVTTGRFF. The nucleotide sequence is TGTGCCAGCAGCCAAGGGGTAACCACAGGGCGGTTCTTC.